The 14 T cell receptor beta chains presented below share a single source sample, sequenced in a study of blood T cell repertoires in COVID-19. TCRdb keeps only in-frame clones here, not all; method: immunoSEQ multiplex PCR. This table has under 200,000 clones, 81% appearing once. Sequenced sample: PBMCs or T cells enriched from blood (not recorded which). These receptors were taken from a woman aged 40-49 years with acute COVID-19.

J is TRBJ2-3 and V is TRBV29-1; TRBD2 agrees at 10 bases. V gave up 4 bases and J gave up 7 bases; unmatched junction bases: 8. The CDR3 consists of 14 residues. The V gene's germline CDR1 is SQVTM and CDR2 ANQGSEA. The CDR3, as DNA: TGCAGCGTTGGGCCTAGCGGGAGAGGGAATACGCAGTATTTT. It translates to CSVGPSGRGNTQYF.

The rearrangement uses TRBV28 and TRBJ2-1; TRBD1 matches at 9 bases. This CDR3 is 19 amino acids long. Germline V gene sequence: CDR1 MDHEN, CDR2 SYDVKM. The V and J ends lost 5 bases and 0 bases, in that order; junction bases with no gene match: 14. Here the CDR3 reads CASSPNRGLGTLSYNEQFF. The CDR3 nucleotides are TGTGCCAGCAGTCCGAACAGGGGGCTGGGGACTCTCTCCTACAATGAGCAGTTCTTC.

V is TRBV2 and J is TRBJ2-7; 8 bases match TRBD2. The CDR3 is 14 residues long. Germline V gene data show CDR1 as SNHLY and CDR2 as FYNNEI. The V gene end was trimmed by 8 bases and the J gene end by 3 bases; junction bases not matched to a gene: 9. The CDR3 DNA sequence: TGTGCCAGCTTCAGGGTAGCGGGAAACTACGAGCAGTACTTC. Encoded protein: CASFRVAGNYEQYF.

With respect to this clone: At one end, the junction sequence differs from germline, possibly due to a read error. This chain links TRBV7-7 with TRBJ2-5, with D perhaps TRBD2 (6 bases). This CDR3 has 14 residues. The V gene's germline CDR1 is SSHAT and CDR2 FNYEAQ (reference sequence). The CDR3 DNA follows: TGTGCTAGCAGCTCCGTGGGGGGAACGGAGACCCAGTACTTC. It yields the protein CASSSVGGTETQYF.

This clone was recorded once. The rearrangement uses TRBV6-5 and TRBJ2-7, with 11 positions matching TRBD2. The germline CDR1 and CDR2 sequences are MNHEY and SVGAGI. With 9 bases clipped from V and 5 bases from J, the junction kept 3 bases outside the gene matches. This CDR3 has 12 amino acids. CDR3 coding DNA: TGTGCCAGTACTAGCGGGAGCCACGAGCAGTACTTC. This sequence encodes CASTSGSHEQYF.

CDR3: CASSSKVGSNQPQHF. The CDR3 nucleotides read TGTGCCAGCAGCTCAAAGGTCGGGAGCAATCAGCCCCAGCATTTT. The chain carries TRBV5-5 and TRBJ1-5; no clear D. The length of the CDR3 is 15 residues. Germline assignment: CDR1 SGHKS and CDR2 YYEKEE (reference sequence). Between the trimmed V and J ends, which lost 3 bases and 1 base, there was a span of 11 bases.

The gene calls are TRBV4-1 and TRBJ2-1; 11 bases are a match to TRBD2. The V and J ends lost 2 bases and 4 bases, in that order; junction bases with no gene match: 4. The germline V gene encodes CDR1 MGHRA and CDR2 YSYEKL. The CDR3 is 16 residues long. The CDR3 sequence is CASSQTSGSLYNEQFF. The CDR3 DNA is TGCGCCAGCAGCCAAACTAGCGGGAGCCTTTACAATGAGCAGTTCTTC.

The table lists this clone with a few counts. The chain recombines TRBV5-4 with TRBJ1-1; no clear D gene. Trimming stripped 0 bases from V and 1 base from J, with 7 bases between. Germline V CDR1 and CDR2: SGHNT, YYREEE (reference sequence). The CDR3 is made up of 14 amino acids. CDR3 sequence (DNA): TGTGCCAGCAGCTTGGGGCCATCGAACACTGAAGCTTTCTTT. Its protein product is CASSLGPSNTEAFF.

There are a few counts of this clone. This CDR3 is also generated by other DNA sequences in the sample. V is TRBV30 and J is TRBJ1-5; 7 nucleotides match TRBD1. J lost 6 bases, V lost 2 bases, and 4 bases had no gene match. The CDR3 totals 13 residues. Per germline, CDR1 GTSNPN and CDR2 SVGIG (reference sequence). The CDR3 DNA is TGTGCCTGGAGTCGACAGGGTGGTCAGCCCCAGCATTTT. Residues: CAWSRQGGQPQHF.

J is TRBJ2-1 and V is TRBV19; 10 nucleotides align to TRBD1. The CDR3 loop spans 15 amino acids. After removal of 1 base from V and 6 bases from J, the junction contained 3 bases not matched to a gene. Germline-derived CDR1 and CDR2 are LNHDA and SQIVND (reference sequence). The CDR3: CASSIAGQGINEQFF. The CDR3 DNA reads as TGTGCCAGTAGTATAGCGGGACAGGGGATCAATGAGCAGTTCTTC.

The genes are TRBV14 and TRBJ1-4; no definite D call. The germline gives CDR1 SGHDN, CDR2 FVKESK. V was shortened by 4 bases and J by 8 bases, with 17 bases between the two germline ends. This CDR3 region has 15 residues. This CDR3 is CASSRLGGEKEKLFF. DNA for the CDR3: TGTGCCAGCAGCCGACTTGGCGGGGAGAAGGAAAAACTGTTTTTT.

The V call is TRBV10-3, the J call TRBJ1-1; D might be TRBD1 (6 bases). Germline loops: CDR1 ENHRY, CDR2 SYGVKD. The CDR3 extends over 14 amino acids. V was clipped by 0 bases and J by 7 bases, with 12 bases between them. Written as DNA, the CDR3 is TGTGCCATCAGTGAGTCTGCAGGGGTGGGTGAAGCTTTCTTT. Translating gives CAISESAGVGEAFF.

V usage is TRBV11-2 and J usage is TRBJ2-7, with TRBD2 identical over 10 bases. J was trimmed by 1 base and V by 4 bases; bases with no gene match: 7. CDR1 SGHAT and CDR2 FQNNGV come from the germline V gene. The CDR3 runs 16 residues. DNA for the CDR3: TGTGCCAGCAGCTCCACCCGGACTAGCGGTTCCTACGAGCAGTACTTC. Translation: CASSSTRTSGSYEQYF.

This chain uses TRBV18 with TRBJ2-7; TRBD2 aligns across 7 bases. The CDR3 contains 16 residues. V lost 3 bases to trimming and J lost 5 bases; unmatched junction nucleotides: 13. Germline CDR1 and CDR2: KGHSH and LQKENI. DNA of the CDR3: TGTGCCAGCTCACCGTTAACTAGCGCGAGCCGAGACGAGCAGTACTTC. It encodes CASSPLTSASRDEQYF.